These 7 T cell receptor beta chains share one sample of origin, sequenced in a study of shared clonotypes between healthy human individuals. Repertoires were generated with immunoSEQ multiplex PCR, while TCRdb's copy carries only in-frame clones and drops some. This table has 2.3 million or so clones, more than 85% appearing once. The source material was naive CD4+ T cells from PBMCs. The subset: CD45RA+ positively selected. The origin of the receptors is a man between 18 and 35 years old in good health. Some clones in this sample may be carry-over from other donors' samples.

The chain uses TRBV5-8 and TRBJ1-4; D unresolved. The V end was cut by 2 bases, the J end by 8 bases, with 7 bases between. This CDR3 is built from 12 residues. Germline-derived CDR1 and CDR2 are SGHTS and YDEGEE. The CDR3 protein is CASSFAGEKLFF. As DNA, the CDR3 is TGTGCCAGCAGCTTTGCAGGAGAAAAACTGTTTTTT. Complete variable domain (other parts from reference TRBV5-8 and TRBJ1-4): EAGVTQSPTHLIKTRGQQATLRCSPISGHTSVYWYQQALGLGLQFLLWYDEGEERNRGNFPPRFSGRQFPNYSSELNVNALELEDSALYLCASSFAGEKLFFGSGTQLSVL.

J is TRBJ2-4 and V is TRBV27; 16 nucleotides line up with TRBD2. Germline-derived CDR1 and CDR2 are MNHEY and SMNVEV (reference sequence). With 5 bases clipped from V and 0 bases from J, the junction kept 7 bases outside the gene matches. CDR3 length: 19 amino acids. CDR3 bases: TGTGCCAGCAGTCCGGGACTAGCGGGAGGGATACTAGCCAAAAACATTCAGTACTTC. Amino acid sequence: CASSPGLAGGILAKNIQYF.

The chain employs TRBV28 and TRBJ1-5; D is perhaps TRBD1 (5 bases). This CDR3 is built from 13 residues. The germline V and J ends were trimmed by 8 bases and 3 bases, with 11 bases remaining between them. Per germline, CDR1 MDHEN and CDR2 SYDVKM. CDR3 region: CASRQTLNQPQHF. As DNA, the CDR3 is TGTGCCAGCCGACAGACCCTCAATCAGCCCCAGCATTTT.

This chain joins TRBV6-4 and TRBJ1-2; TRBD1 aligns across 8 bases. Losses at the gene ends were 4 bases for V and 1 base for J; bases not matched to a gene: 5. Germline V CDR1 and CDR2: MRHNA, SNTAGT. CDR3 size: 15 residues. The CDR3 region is CASSGGTGLNYGYTF. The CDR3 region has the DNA TGTGCCAGCAGTGGGGGGACAGGCCTTAACTATGGCTACACCTTC.

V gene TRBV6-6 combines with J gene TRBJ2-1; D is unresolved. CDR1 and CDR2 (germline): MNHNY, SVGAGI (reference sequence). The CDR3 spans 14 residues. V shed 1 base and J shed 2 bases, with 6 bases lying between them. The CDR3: CASSYFGPYNEQFF. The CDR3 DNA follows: TGTGCCAGCAGTTACTTCGGACCCTACAATGAGCAGTTCTTC.

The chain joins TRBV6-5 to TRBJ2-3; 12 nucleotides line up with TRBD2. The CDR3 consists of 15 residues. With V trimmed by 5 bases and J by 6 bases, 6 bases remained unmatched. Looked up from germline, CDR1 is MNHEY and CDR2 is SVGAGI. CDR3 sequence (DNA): TGTGCCAGCAGTCCTCAGACTAGCGGGAGTGATACGCAGTATTTT. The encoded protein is CASSPQTSGSDTQYF.

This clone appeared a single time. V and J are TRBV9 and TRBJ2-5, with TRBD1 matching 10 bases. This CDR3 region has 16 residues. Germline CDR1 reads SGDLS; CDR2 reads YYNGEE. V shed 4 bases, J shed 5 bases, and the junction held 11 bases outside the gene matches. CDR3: CASSYSGTGASETQYF. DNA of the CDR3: TGTGCCAGCAGCTACAGCGGGACAGGGGCTTCCGAGACCCAGTACTTC.